This T cell receptor beta chain came from a study of OX40 agonist ivuxolimab in advanced cancers. On the study more broadly: Patients were dosed intravenously with ivuxolimab at 0.01 to 10 mg/kg every 2 weeks. The study's findings and limits: Expanded peripheral T cell antigen specificity was not determined. In CD8+ T cells, expanded clones were on average more numerous than in CD4+.

Worth noting for this clone: The antigen is not known.

V trimming: 3 bases; J trimming: 3 bases; junction bases outside the gene matches: 4. From germline, CDR1 is SGHNT and CDR2 YYREEE (reference sequence). The CDR3 is 14 residues long. Generated by immunoSEQ multiplex PCR, the TCRdb table keeps only in-frame clones and is missing some. This table holds about 31,000 clones, 82% found once. The starting material was CD4+ or CD8+ T cells sorted from blood, obtained in a trial of the OX40 agonist ivuxolimab. This clonotype was sampled from an adult with an advanced solid tumor such as melanoma, head and neck, liver or kidney cancer. The chain uses TRBV5-4 and TRBJ2-7; 9 nucleotides agree with TRBD1. CDR3 region: CASSWGQGGYEQYF. In nucleotides, the CDR3 is TGTGCCAGCAGCTGGGGACAGGGAGGCTACGAGCAGTACTTC.